Each of the 7 T cell receptor beta chains below was sequenced from the same sample in a study of technical replicates of blood from a handful of donors. TCRdb's table, derived via immunoSEQ multiplex PCR, lists solely in-frame clones and lacks some. The profile shows 90,000 to 100,000 clones, approximately 95% of them singletons. The sequenced sample was T cells isolated from PBMCs. These TCRs come from a human donor in good health.

The chain joins TRBV10-1 to TRBJ1-2, with D possibly being TRBD1 (5 bases). Germline V gene sequence: CDR1 WNHNN, CDR2 SYGVQD (reference sequence). This CDR3 spans 14 amino acids. The V gene lost 2 bases and the J gene lost 5 bases, with 12 bases spanning the gap. CDR3 sequence (DNA): TGCGCCAGCAGTGAGAGGGGCATTTCGTATGGCTACACCTTC. Protein sequence: CASSERGISYGYTF.

The chain couples TRBV4-1 to TRBJ2-7; D unresolved. CDR3 length: 14 amino acids. The V end was cut by 0 bases, the J end by 4 bases, with 10 bases between. Germline V lookup: CDR1 MGHRA, CDR2 YSYEKL. CDR3 protein: CASSQETRFYEQYF. CDR3 DNA: TGCGCCAGCAGCCAAGAGACACGGTTTTACGAGCAGTACTTC.

The chain combines TRBV15 with TRBJ2-2, with D tentatively TRBD1 (5 bases). The CDR3 totals 19 residues. Germline CDR1 and CDR2: LNHNV and YYDKDF (reference sequence). The V end lost 1 base, the J end lost 0 bases, and 18 bases lay between the germline ends. CDR3 coding DNA: TGTGCCACCAGCAGAGCAATCCTTCTGACAGCATCGAACACCGGGGAGCTGTTTTTT. It encodes CATSRAILLTASNTGELFF. Looking up the rest from reference TRBV15 and TRBJ2-2 gives the full variable domain: DAMVIQNPRYQVTQFGKPVTLSCSQTLNHNVMYWYQQKSSQAPKLLFHYYDKDFNNEADTPDNFQSRRPNTSFCFLDIRSPGLGDTAMYLCATSRAILLTASNTGELFFGEGSRLTVL.

The chain links TRBV7-9 to TRBJ2-5; TRBD1 matches at 9 bases. The CDR3 covers 15 residues. CDR1 is SEHNR, CDR2 FQNEAQ, per germline (reference sequence). Trimming took 5 bases from V and 5 from J; bases not matched to a gene: 9. As DNA, the CDR3 is TGTGCCAGCAGCCCTCCGGGACAGGGTTTGGAGACCCAGTACTTC. Its translation: CASSPPGQGLETQYF.

The rearrangement links TRBV4-2 to TRBJ1-3; the D gene is possibly TRBD1 (5 bases). This CDR3 is built from 16 residues. Germline V lookup: CDR1 LGHNA, CDR2 YNFKEQ. V was clipped by 0 bases and J by 3 bases, with 12 bases between them. Written as DNA, the CDR3 is TGTGCCAGCAGCCAAGATTGGGGCAGGGATGGAAACACCATATATTTT. The encoded protein is CASSQDWGRDGNTIYF.

This sequence joins TRBV10-1 and TRBJ2-1; 7 bases match TRBD1. CDR3 length: 10 residues. Germline V gene sequence: CDR1 WNHNN, CDR2 SYGVQD (reference sequence). After removal of 7 bases from V and 12 bases from J, the junction contained 3 bases not matched to a gene. CDR3 sequence (DNA): TGCGCCAGCACGAACAGGGGGCAGTTCTTC. This translates into CASTNRGQFF.

The chain combines TRBV2 with TRBJ1-6, with TRBD1 as a possible D gene (5 bases). Per germline, CDR1 SNHLY and CDR2 FYNNEI. The CDR3 runs 14 residues. The V and J ends lost 5 bases and 10 bases respectively, with 15 bases between them. As DNA, the CDR3 is TGTGCCAGCAGTTCAGTGGTCCCAGGGTCACCCCTCCACTTT. Encoded protein: CASSSVVPGSPLHF. Full variable domain (missing parts from reference TRBV2 and TRBJ1-6): EPEVTQTPSHQVTQMGQEVILRCVPISNHLYFYWYRQILGQKVEFLVSFYNNEISEKSEIFDDQFSVERPDGSNFTLKIRSTKLEDSAMYFCASSSVVPGSPLHFGNGTRLTVT.